This T cell receptor beta chain was captured in a study of T cells of healthy individuals. CDR1 and CDR2 (germline): SGHTA, FQGNSA. This CDR3 spans 15 amino acids. V trimming: 2 bases; J trimming: 9 bases; junction bases outside the gene matches: 9. TCRdb re-called the 5' RACE reads with MiXCR, one entry per CDR3 protein. Among over 95,000 distinct CDR3 sequences listed, 17% were seen once. This clonotype was found many times. The rearrangement uses TRBV7-2 and TRBJ2-1; 8 nucleotides align to TRBD2. The TCR originated in a human donor in good health. CDR3 nucleotides: TGTGCCAGCAGCTTATTAGCCGGGGGGGGCGCTGAGCAGTTCTTC. Translated: CASSLLAGGGAEQFF. The full variable domain, completed using reference TRBV7-2 and TRBJ2-1, is GAGVSQSPSNKVTEKGKDVELRCDPISGHTALYWYRQSLGQGLEFLIYFQGNSAPDKSGLPSDRFSAERTGGSVSTLTIQRTQQEDSAVYLCASSLLAGGGAEQFFGPGTRLTVL.